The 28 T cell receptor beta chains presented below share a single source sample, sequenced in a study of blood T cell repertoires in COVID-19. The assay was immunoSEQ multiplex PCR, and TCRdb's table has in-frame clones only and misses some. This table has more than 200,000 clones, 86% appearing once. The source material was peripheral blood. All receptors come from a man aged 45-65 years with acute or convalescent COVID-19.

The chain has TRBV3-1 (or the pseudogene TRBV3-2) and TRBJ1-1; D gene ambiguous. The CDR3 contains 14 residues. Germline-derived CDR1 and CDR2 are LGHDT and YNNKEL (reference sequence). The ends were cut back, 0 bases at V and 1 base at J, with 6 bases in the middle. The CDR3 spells CASSQDLRNTEAFF. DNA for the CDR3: TGTGCCAGCAGCCAAGATCTCAGGAACACTGAAGCTTTCTTT.

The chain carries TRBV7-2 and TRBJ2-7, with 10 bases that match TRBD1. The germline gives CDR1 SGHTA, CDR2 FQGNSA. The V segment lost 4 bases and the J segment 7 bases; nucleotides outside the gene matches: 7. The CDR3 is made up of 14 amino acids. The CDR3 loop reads CASSSGQGSGEQYF. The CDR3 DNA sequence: TGTGCCAGCAGCTCGGGACAGGGGTCGGGGGAGCAGTACTTC.

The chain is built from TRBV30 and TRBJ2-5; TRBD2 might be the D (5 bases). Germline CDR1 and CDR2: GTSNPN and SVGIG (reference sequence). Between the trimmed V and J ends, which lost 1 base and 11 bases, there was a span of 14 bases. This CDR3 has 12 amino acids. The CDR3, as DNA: TGTGCCTGGAGTGAATCGGGGTCCTCTCAGTACTTC. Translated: CAWSESGSSQYF.

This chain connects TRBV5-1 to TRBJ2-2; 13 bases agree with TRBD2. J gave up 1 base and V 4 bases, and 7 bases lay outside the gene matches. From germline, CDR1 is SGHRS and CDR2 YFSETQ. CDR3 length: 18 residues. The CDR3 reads CASSTGLAGLLNTGELFF. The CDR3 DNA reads TGCGCCAGCAGCACGGGACTAGCGGGGCTCTTGAACACCGGGGAGCTGTTTTTT.

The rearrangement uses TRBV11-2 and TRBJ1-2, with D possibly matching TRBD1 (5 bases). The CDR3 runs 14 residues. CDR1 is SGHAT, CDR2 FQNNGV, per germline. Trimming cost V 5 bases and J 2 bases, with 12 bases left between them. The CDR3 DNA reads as TGTGCCAGCAGCCCGAGGAGGGGAAACTATGGCTACACCTTC. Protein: CASSPRRGNYGYTF.

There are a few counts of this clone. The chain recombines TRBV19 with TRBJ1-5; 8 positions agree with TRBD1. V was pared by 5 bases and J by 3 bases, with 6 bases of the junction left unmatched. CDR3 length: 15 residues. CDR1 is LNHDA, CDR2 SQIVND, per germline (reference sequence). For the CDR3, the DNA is TGTGCCAGTAGTGAGAGACAGGGGTACAATCAGCCCCAGCATTTT. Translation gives CASSERQGYNQPQHF.

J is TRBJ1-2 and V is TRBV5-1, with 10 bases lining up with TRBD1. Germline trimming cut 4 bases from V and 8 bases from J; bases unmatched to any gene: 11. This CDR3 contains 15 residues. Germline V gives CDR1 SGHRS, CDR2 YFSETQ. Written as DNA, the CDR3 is TGCGCCAGCAGCCCAGGACAGGGGGTTGTGGGAGGCTACACCTTC. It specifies CASSPGQGVVGGYTF.

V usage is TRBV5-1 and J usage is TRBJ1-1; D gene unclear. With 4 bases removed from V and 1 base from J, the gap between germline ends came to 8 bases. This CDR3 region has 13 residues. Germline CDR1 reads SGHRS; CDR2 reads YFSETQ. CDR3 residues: CASSVEGNTEAFF. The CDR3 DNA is TGCGCCAGCAGCGTAGAGGGGAACACTGAAGCTTTCTTT.

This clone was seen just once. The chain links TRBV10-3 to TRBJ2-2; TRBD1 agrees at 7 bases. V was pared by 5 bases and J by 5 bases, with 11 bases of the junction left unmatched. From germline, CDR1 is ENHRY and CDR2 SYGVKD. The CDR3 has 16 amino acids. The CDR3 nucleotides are TGTGCCATCAGTTACCATACAGGGGCGCAGACCGGGGAGCTGTTTTTT. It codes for CAISYHTGAQTGELFF.

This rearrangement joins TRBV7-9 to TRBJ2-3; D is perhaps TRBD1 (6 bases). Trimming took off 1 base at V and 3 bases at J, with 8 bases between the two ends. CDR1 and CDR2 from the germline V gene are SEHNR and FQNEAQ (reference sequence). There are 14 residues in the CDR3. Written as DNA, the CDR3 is TGTGCCAGCAGCTTAGAGGGGGTTACAGATACGCAGTATTTT. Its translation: CASSLEGVTDTQYF.

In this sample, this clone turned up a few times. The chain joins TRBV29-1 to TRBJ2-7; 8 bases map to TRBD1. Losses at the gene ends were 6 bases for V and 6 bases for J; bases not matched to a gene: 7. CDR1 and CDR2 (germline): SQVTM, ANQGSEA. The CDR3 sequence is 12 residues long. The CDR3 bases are TGCAGCGTGGAAAGGGACAGGTCCGAGCAGTACTTC. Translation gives CSVERDRSEQYF.

The CDR3 DNA sequence: TGCAGCGTTGCTGGAGGGAGCTTAGATGCAACTAATGAAAAACTGTTTTTT. It is translated as CSVAGGSLDATNEKLFF. This sequence joins TRBV29-1 and TRBJ1-4; D is unclear. The CDR3 has 17 residues. CDR1 is SQVTM and CDR2 is ANQGSEA in the germline V gene. The V end lost 4 bases, the J end lost 0 bases, and 18 bases lay between the germline ends.

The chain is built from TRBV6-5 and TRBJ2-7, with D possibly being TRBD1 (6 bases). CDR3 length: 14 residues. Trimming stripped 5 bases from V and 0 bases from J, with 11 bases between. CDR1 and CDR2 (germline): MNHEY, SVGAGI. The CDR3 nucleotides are TGTGCCAGCAGTCGGGACACTAACTCCTACGAGCAGTACTTC. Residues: CASSRDTNSYEQYF.

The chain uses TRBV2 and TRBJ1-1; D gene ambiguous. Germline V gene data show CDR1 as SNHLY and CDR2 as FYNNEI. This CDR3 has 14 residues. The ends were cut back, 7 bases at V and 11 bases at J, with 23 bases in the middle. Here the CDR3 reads CASKDHPGGSLAFF. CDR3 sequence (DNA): TGTGCCAGCAAGGACCATCCAGGAGGATCACTGGCTTTCTTT.

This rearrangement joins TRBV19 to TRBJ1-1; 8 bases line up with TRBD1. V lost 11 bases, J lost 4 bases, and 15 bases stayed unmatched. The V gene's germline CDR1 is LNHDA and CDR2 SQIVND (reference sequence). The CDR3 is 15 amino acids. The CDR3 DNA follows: TGTGCCGGGCAGGGGGCACACGGAGGGAGCACTGAAGCTTTCTTT. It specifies CAGQGAHGGSTEAFF.

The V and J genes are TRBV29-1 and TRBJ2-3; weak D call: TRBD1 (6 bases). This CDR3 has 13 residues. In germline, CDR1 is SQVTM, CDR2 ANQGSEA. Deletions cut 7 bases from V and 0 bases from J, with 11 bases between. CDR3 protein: CSGRDTSTDTQYF. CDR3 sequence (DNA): TGCAGCGGCAGGGACACGAGCACAGATACGCAGTATTTT.

CDR3 in amino acids: CASKERRTGELFF. DNA of the CDR3: TGTGCCAGCAAGGAGAGGCGGACCGGGGAGCTGTTTTTT. The rearrangement links TRBV9 to TRBJ2-2; D unresolved. Germline V CDR1 and CDR2: SGDLS, YYNGEE. The CDR3 has 13 amino acids. V was cut by 6 bases and J by 5 bases, with 11 bases left in between.

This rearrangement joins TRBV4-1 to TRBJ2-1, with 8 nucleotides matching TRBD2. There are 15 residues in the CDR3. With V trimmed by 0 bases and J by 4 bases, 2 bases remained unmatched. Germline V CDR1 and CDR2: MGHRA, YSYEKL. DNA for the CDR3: TGCGCCAGCAGCCAAGAACGGGGGGGTTACAATGAGCAGTTCTTC. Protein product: CASSQERGGYNEQFF.

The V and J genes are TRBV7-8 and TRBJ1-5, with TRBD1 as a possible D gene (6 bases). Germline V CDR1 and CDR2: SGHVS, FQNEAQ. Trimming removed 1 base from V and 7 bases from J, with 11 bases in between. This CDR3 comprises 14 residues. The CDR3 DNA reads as TGTGCCAGCAGCTTAGTGGCAGGGGACCAGCCCCAGCATTTT. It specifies CASSLVAGDQPQHF.

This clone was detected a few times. DNA of the CDR3: TGCGCCAGCAGCCAAGATTTCCTTCCAGGGGGAAATGAAAAACTGTTTTTT. It translates to CASSQDFLPGGNEKLFF. This rearrangement joins TRBV4-1 to TRBJ1-4, with 7 bases that match TRBD1. Trimming cost V 0 bases and J 5 bases; bases outside gene matches: 9. Germline CDR1 is MGHRA and CDR2 is YSYEKL. The CDR3 loop spans 17 amino acids.

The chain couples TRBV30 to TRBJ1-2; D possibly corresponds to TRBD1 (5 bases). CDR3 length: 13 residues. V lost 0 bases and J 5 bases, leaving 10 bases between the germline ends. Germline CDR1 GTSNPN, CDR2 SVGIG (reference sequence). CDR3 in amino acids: CAWSVGAGYGYTF. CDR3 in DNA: TGTGCCTGGAGTGTAGGGGCAGGGTATGGCTACACCTTC.

For the CDR3, the DNA is TGTGCCAGCAGCCCCCGTGGACAGTCTGGGGGCACTGAAGCTTTCTTT. The encoded protein is CASSPRGQSGGTEAFF. The rearrangement uses TRBV7-3 and TRBJ1-1, with D perhaps TRBD1 (6 bases). Between the trimmed V and J ends, which lost 5 bases and 4 bases, there was a span of 20 bases. CDR1 is SGHTA and CDR2 is FQGTGA in the germline V gene. This CDR3 is built from 16 residues.

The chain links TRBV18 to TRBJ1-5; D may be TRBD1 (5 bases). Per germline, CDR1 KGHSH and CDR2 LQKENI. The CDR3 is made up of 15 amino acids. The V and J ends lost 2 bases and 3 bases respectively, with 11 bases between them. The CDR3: CASSPLQAPNQPQHF. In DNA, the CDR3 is TGTGCCAGCTCACCATTACAGGCGCCCAATCAGCCCCAGCATTTT.

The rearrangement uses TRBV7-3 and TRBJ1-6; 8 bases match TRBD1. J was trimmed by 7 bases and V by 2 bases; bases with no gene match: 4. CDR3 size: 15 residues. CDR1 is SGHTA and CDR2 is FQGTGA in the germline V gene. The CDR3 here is CASSLAGGVNSPLHF. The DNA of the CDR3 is TGTGCCAGCAGCTTAGCAGGGGGCGTCAATTCACCCCTCCACTTT.

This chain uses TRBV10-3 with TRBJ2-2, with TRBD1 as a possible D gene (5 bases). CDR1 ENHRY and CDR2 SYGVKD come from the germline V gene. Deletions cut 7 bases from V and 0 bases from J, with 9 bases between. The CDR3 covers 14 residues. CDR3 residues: CAIKGRANTGELFF. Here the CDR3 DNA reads TGTGCCATCAAGGGCAGGGCGAACACCGGGGAGCTGTTTTTT.

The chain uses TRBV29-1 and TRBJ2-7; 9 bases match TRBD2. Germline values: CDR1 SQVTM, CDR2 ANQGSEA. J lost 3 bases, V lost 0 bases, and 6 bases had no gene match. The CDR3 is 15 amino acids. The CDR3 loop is CSVEDRGRGGYEQYF. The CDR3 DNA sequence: TGCAGCGTTGAAGATCGTGGGCGGGGGGGCTACGAGCAGTACTTC.

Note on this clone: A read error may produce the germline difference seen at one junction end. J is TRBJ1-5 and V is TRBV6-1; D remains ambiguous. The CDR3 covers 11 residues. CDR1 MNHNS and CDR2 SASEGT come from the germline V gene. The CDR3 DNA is TGTGCCAGCAGGGAAGGGTCGGCCCAGCATTTT. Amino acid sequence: CASREGSAQHF.

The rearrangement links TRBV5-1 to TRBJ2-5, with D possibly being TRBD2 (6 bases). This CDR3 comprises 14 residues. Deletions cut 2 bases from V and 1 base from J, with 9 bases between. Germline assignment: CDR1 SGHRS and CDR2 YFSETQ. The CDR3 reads CASSFAGTQETQYF. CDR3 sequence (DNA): TGCGCCAGCAGCTTCGCGGGAACCCAAGAGACCCAGTACTTC. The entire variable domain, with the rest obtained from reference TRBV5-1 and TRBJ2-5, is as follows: KAGVTQTPRYLIKTRGQQVTLSCSPISGHRSVSWYQQTPGQGLQFLFEYFSETQRNKGNFPGRFSGRQFSNSRSEMNVSTLELGDSALYLCASSFAGTQETQYFGPGTRLLVL.